Listed below are T cell receptor beta chains from one sample, sequenced in a study of blood T cell repertoires in COVID-19. Clones were sequenced by immunoSEQ multiplex PCR, and TCRdb holds only the in-frame ones, with some missing. The table has roughly 140,000 clones, approximately 85% seen once; the top ten hold about 2.9%. The sample consisted of peripheral blood. These receptors were collected from a man between 50 and 59 years old with acute or convalescent COVID-19. CDR3s include the opening cysteine and the closing phenylalanine or tryptophan. The D gene is left open where the match is weak. Clone size, where shown, is once, few, many, or a class for clones that have expanded.

J,D,size,V,DNA,CDR3
TRBJ1-5,.,.,TRBV5-1,TGCGCCAGCAGCTTGGCGGGGGGCCGGCCCCAGCATTTT,CASSLAGGRPQHF
TRBJ1-3,TRBD1,.,TRBV28,TGTGCCAGCAGCACAGGGGGCGAATGGACTGGAAACACCATATATTTT,CASSTGGEWTGNTIYF
TRBJ1-1,TRBD1,.,TRBV24-1,TGTGCCACCAGTGATCGAGGGGGCCCAGCTTTCTTT,CATSDRGGPAFF
TRBJ2-1,TRBD1,.,TRBV5-1,TGCGCCAGCAAACAGGGGCTGAACAATGAGCAGTTCTTC,CASKQGLNNEQFF
TRBJ1-2,.,.,TRBV9,TGTGCCAGCAGCGGAGAGACAGGAGTTTACTATGGCTACACCTTC,CASSGETGVYYGYTF
TRBJ2-6,TRBD1,.,TRBV15,TGTGCCACCAGCAGGACAGGGGCCGGGGCCAACGTCCTGACTTTC,CATSRTGAGANVLTF
TRBJ2-7,TRBD1,.,TRBV18,TGTGCCAGCTCACCCGGGACAGGGGACTACGAGCAGTACTTC,CASSPGTGDYEQYF
TRBJ1-6,TRBD1,.,TRBV19,TGTGCCACCGGAGGGACAGCTAATTCACCCCTCCACTTT,CATGGTANSPLHF
TRBJ2-5,.,.,TRBV4-2,TGTGCCAGCAGCCAAGATTATCGGGAACTAGAGACCCAGTACTTC,CASSQDYRELETQYF
TRBJ1-4,TRBD1,.,TRBV6-5,TGTGCCAGCAGTCCCCGGACAGGCCTAAATGAAAAACTGTTTTTT,CASSPRTGLNEKLFF
TRBJ1-1,TRBD1,.,TRBV6-5,TGTGCCAGCAGTTACTCGAGTCCAGGGGGCACTGAAGCTTTCTTT,CASSYSSPGGTEAFF
TRBJ1-3,.,once,TRBV2,TGTGCCAGCCAAGGAGGTGTTGGAAACACCATATATTTT,CASQGGVGNTIYF
TRBJ2-5,TRBD2,.,TRBV11-2,TGTGCCAGCAGCCTAATGGGACTAGCGGAGACCCAGTACTTC,CASSLMGLAETQYF
TRBJ1-3,TRBD1,few,TRBV5-8,TGTGCCAGCAGCTCGACCGGGACAGGGGGACTCTCTGGAAACACCATATATTTT,CASSSTGTGGLSGNTIYF
TRBJ1-2,.,.,TRBV13,TGTGCCAGCAGCTTGACTCAGAGCTATGGCTACACCTTC,CASSLTQSYGYTF
TRBJ2-3,.,few,TRBV2,TGTGCCAGCAGTGTCCAGGATCCCTCCACAGATACGCAGTATTTT,CASSVQDPSTDTQYF
TRBJ2-7,TRBD1,.,TRBV19,TGTGCCAGTAGTATTCCCGGGACAGTCTACGAGCAGTACTTC,CASSIPGTVYEQYF
TRBJ2-7,.,.,TRBV3-1/TRBV3-2,TGTGCCAGCAGCCAAGGGGCACGCGAGCAGTACTTC,CASSQGAREQYF
TRBJ1-5,.,.,TRBV30,TGTGCCTGGAGTGTACGGGGCAATCAGCCCCAGCATTTT,CAWSVRGNQPQHF
TRBJ2-4,.,.,TRBV6-5,TGTGCCAGCAGTTACGCGGGGGCGAGGTCAAACATTCAGTACTTC,CASSYAGARSNIQYF
TRBJ2-7,TRBD1,.,TRBV11-3,TGTGCCAGCCAAGCCCGACAGGGGCCCAACTACGAGCAGTACTTC,CASQARQGPNYEQYF
TRBJ1-2,.,.,TRBV5-1,TGCGCCAGCAGCTCTGCAGGGTCAACTAACTATGGCTACACCTTC,CASSSAGSTNYGYTF
TRBJ2-1,TRBD2,.,TRBV11-2,TGTGCCAGCAGCTCACCCGGGACTAGCGGGGTTTCCTACAATGAGCAGTTCTTC,CASSSPGTSGVSYNEQFF
TRBJ1-1,TRBD1,.,TRBV29-1,TGCAGCGTTTGGGACAGTAACACTGAAGCTTTCTTT,CSVWDSNTEAFF
TRBJ2-2,TRBD1,.,TRBV13,TGTGCCAGCAGGCCTACAGGGGACACCGGGGAGCTGTTTTTT,CASRPTGDTGELFF
TRBJ1-4,.,.,TRBV27,TGTGCCAGCAGTTTAGGGGACTACGGCGGCGAAAAACTGTTTTTT,CASSLGDYGGEKLFF
TRBJ1-1,.,.,TRBV5-1,TGCGCCAGCAGCTCGCAAACACCAGGGTGGGGAGCTTTCTTT,CASSSQTPGWGAFF
TRBJ1-5,TRBD1,.,TRBV6-5,TGTGCCAGCATCCTCACAGGGGGTGGTAATCAGCCCCAGCATTTT,CASILTGGGNQPQHF
TRBJ1-2,TRBD1,.,TRBV3-1/TRBV3-2,TGTGCCCTTACAGGGGGATCGTGGGGCTACACCTTC,CALTGGSWGYTF
TRBJ1-1,.,.,TRBV6-6,TGTGCCAGCAGTTACGACGGGAAGAACACTGAAGCTTTCTTT,CASSYDGKNTEAFF
TRBJ2-3,.,.,TRBV6-5,TGTGCCAGCAGGAAGACAGTAGCTGATACGCAGTATTTT,CASRKTVADTQYF
TRBJ1-1,.,.,TRBV2,TGTGCCATAAAGGAACAGGCGGCTGGGAACACTGAAGCTTTCTTT,CAIKEQAAGNTEAFF
TRBJ2-5,TRBD1,.,TRBV6-5,TGTGCCAGCAGTTCGACAGGGTTTGGTGGCGAGACCCAGTACTTC,CASSSTGFGGETQYF
TRBJ1-2,.,.,TRBV7-3,TGTGCCAGCAGCTTAAGCGCAGCGAGCTCTAACTATGGCTACACCTTC,CASSLSAASSNYGYTF
TRBJ1-1,.,.,TRBV29-1,TGCAGCGTTATAGGCCACGAGGGAAACGGGGCTTTCTTT,CSVIGHEGNGAFF
TRBJ1-5,TRBD1,once,TRBV6-1,TGTGCCAGCATTCTCGGGACAGGGGATCAGCCCCAGCATTTT,CASILGTGDQPQHF
TRBJ1-1,.,few,TRBV6-5,TGTGCCAGCGCCCCGAGAACCGAACGGGGTGAAGCTTTCTTT,CASAPRTERGEAFF
TRBJ2-1,.,.,TRBV3-1/TRBV3-2,TGTGCCAGCAGCCTACCCCTCGGCAGCGGGGACAACAATGAGCAGTTCTTC,CASSLPLGSGDNNEQFF
TRBJ1-5,.,once,TRBV28,TGTGCCAGCAGCCGAAAACTGGATCAGCCCCAGCATTTT,CASSRKLDQPQHF
TRBJ1-6,.,.,TRBV5-1,TGCGCCAGCAGTATGGGCACAAACAATTCACCCCTCCACTTT,CASSMGTNNSPLHF
TRBJ2-5,.,.,TRBV2,TGTGCCATCCAGGGTTACCTAGAGACCCAGTACTTC,CAIQGYLETQYF
TRBJ2-7,TRBD1,few,TRBV6-1,TGTGCCAGCAGTGAGGGGACAGTCGGAGGCTACGAGCAGTACTTC,CASSEGTVGGYEQYF
TRBJ2-1,.,.,TRBV6-5,TGTGCCAGCAGTTCCTTCGGAGGGAGTAGCCATGAGCAGTTCTTC,CASSSFGGSSHEQFF
TRBJ2-7,.,.,TRBV2,TGTGCCAGCAGCAGCCAGGGGGAGGCATTCGAGCAGTACTTC,CASSSQGEAFEQYF
TRBJ2-5,TRBD2,.,TRBV6-2/TRBV6-3,TGTGCCAGCAGCAGGGGACTAGCGGGGCAAGAGACCCAGTACTTC,CASSRGLAGQETQYF
TRBJ2-2,.,.,TRBV7-2,TGTGCCAGCAGCCTCTTCGGAGCCGGGGAGCTGTTTTTT,CASSLFGAGELFF
TRBJ1-5,TRBD1,.,TRBV19,TGTGCCAGTAGTATAGAGGACCCCGGGACAGGGATAAATCAGCCCCAGCATTTT,CASSIEDPGTGINQPQHF
TRBJ2-3,.,few,TRBV7-8,TGTGCCAGCGGGGGCGGCACAGATACGCAGTATTTT,CASGGGTDTQYF
TRBJ1-6,TRBD1,few,TRBV30,TGTGCCTGGAGTTTTACAGGGGAAAATTCACCCCTCCACTTT,CAWSFTGENSPLHF
TRBJ1-5,TRBD1,.,TRBV5-4,TGTGCCAGCAGCTCAGGACAGGGGGCAAATCAGCCCCAGCATTTT,CASSSGQGANQPQHF
TRBJ2-6,TRBD1,.,TRBV18,TGTGCCAGCTCACCTGGACAGGGCTGGTCTGGGGCCAACGTCCTGACTTTC,CASSPGQGWSGANVLTF
TRBJ2-1,TRBD1,.,TRBV6-5,TGTGCCAGCAGTTACACAGGGGGACGAAGACAACCCACGTTCTTC,CASSYTGGRRQPTFF